Below, 9 T cell receptor beta chains from the same sample are listed, as sequenced in a study of cytomegalovirus exposure and HLA in healthy donors. Sequencing was performed with immunoSEQ multiplex PCR; in TCRdb, only in-frame clones are kept and a portion is missing. This repertoire shows about 160,000 clones, over 85% found once; its top ten account for about 9.4%. Sequenced: PBMCs. The receptors originated from a woman aged 18 to 35 in good health and CMV-seropositive.

The rearrangement links TRBV10-1 to TRBJ2-7, with D possibly TRBD2 on 6 matching bases. V dropped 5 bases and J dropped 6 bases, with 20 bases sitting between them. The length of the CDR3 is 15 residues. The germline V gene has CDR1 WNHNN and CDR2 SYGVQD (reference sequence). In nucleotides, the CDR3 is TGCGCCAGCAGTCAAACTATACGAGTGGGGGGCGAGCAGTACTTC. This codes for CASSQTIRVGGEQYF.

This chain connects TRBV7-2 to TRBJ2-1, with 10 bases aligning to TRBD2. Germline loops: CDR1 SGHTA, CDR2 FQGNSA. The CDR3 is made up of 18 amino acids. Trimming cost V 5 bases and J 0 bases; bases outside gene matches: 10. CDR3 sequence reads: CASSRRSSGSVSYNEQFF. The DNA of the CDR3 is TGTGCCAGCAGCAGAAGGTCTAGCGGGAGTGTCTCCTACAATGAGCAGTTCTTC.

This chain connects TRBV7-2 to TRBJ2-5; D might be TRBD2 (7 bases). This CDR3 comprises 13 residues. V was cut by 6 bases and J by 5 bases, with 13 bases left in between. CDR1 is SGHTA, CDR2 FQGNSA, per germline. The CDR3 here is CASRKGRGETQYF. In DNA, the CDR3 is TGTGCCAGCAGAAAGGGGAGGGGGGAGACCCAGTACTTC.

J is TRBJ2-5 and V is TRBV28; D is ambiguous. Germline loops: CDR1 MDHEN, CDR2 SYDVKM. V lost 9 bases and J lost 5, with 10 bases in between. This CDR3 spans 11 amino acids. In nucleotides, the CDR3 is TGTGCCAGTCTCTCGGAGGAGACCCAGTACTTC. It specifies CASLSEETQYF. The variable domain in full, completed from reference TRBV28 and TRBJ2-5, reads DVKVTQSSRYLVKRTGEKVFLECVQDMDHENMFWYRQDPGLGLRLIYFSYDVKMKEKGDIPEGYSVSREKKERFSLILESASTNQTSMYLCASLSEETQYFGPGTRLLVL.

The chain is built from TRBV28 and TRBJ2-7; TRBD1 aligns across 7 bases. The J segment lost 5 bases and the V segment lost 2 bases, leaving 9 bases of the junction unmatched. The CDR3 is 15 residues long. The germline gives CDR1 MDHEN, CDR2 SYDVKM. As DNA, the CDR3 is TGTGCCAGCAGTTTAGGGGGAACCGACAGGGACGAGCAGTACTTC. The encoded protein is CASSLGGTDRDEQYF.

This chain connects TRBV29-1 to TRBJ2-5, with D uncertain. CDR1 is SQVTM, CDR2 ANQGSEA, per germline. Deletions cut 4 bases from V and 5 bases from J, with 14 bases between. This CDR3 comprises 13 residues. DNA for the CDR3: TGCAGCGTTGGTGGTAAGCTCAGGGAGACCCAGTACTTC. This sequence encodes CSVGGKLRETQYF.

The chain employs TRBV5-1 and TRBJ1-2; D might be TRBD1 (6 bases). This CDR3 comprises 15 residues. Trimming cost V 5 bases and J 3 bases, with 17 bases left between them. Germline loops: CDR1 SGHRS, CDR2 YFSETQ. CDR3 protein: CASRPPGDNHYGYTF. CDR3 coding DNA: TGCGCCAGCAGACCCCCCGGGGACAACCACTATGGCTACACCTTC.

The V gene is TRBV5-6, the J gene TRBJ1-1; TRBD1 is a possible D gene (6 bases). The CDR3 contains 13 residues. From germline, CDR1 is SGHDT and CDR2 YYEEEE. The ends were cut back, 2 bases at V and 2 bases at J, with 7 bases in the middle. CDR3 sequence reads: CASSLQGNTEAFF. In nucleotides, the CDR3 is TGTGCCAGCAGCTTACAGGGAAACACTGAAGCTTTCTTT.

The J gene is TRBJ1-2, the V gene TRBV28; unclear D gene. There are 10 residues in the CDR3. Looked up from germline, CDR1 is MDHEN and CDR2 is SYDVKM. Trimming took 5 bases from V and 6 from J, leaving 4 bases between them. The chain's CDR3 is CASSGDGYTF. The CDR3, as DNA: TGTGCCAGCAGTGGAGATGGCTACACCTTC.